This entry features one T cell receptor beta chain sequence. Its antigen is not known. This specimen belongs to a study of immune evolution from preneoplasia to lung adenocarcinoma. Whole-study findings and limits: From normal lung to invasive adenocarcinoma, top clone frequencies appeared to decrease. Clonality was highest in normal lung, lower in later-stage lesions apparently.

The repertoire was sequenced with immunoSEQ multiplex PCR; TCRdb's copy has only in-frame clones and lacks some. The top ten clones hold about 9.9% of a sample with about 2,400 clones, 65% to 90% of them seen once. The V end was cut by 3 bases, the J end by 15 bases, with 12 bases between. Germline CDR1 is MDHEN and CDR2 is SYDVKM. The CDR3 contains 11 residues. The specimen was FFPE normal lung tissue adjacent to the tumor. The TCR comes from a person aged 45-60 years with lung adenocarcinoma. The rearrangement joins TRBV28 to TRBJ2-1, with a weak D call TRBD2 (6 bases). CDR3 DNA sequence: TGTGCCAGCAGTTTCCGGGAGACCCTGTTCTTC. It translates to CASSFRETLFF.